These 21 T cell receptor beta chains share one sample of origin, sequenced in a study of T cells after yellow fever vaccination. TCRdb called the 5' RACE reads again in MiXCR, with one record for every CDR3 protein. The data contain tens of thousands of distinct CDR3 sequences, around 6.5% of them singletons. This sample comprised CD8+ T cells sorted from PBMCs, obtained 4 to 6 days after the first yellow fever vaccination. Source of these receptors: a man younger than 35 who received the YFV17D yellow fever vaccine.

This clonotype turned up a few times. V is TRBV7-2 and J is TRBJ2-7; D is possibly TRBD1 (6 bases). Germline CDR1 and CDR2: SGHTA and FQGNSA. The CDR3 consists of 14 residues. Trimming cost V 3 bases and J 2 bases, with 11 bases left between them. The CDR3 sequence is CASSFAAGAYEQYF. As DNA, the CDR3 is TGTGCCAGCAGCTTCGCCGCAGGGGCCTACGAGCAGTACTTC. The complete variable domain, with remaining parts taken from reference TRBV7-2 and TRBJ2-7, reads GAGVSQSPSNKVTEKGKDVELRCDPISGHTALYWYRQSLGQGLEFLIYFQGNSAPDKSGLPSDRFSAERTGGSVSTLTIQRTQQEDSAVYLCASSFAAGAYEQYFGPGTRLTVT.

This clonotype turned up a few times. V and J are TRBV20-1 and TRBJ2-5; 9 bases match TRBD2. V dropped 0 bases and J dropped 5; count of bases not matched to a gene: 10. CDR1 DFQATT and CDR2 SNEGSKA come from the germline V gene (reference sequence). The length of the CDR3 is 16 residues. CDR3 coding DNA: TGCAGTGCTAGAGATCCGGCTAGCGGGGACTTGGAGACCCAGTACTTC. This encodes CSARDPASGDLETQYF.

The chain links TRBV6-1 to TRBJ2-5; 9 bases are shared with TRBD1. Trimming at V came to 6 bases and at J to 4 bases, leaving 9 bases not matched to a gene. This CDR3 has 15 amino acids. Germline assignment: CDR1 MNHNS and CDR2 SASEGT. CDR3 amino acids: CASRPGTGPLETQYF. The CDR3 region has the DNA TGTGCCAGCAGACCTGGGACAGGGCCGTTAGAGACCCAGTACTTC.

This clonotype was observed at least ten times. The chain's CDR3 is CASSSRRLAGYNEQFF. CDR3 bases: TGTGCCAGCAGTTCTCGGCGACTAGCGGGTTACAATGAGCAGTTCTTC. The V gene is TRBV27, the J gene TRBJ2-1; TRBD2 aligns across 10 bases. The V gene end was trimmed by 4 bases and the J gene end by 4 bases; junction bases not matched to a gene: 7. This CDR3 region has 16 residues. Looked up from germline, CDR1 is MNHEY and CDR2 is SMNVEV (reference sequence).

The rearrangement uses TRBV6-1 and TRBJ2-3, with D tentatively TRBD1 or TRBD2 (5 bases each). Trimming removed 3 bases from V and 2 bases from J, with 21 bases in between. CDR3 length: 18 residues. CDR1 is MNHNS and CDR2 is SASEGT in the germline V gene. The CDR3 DNA is TGTGCCAGCAGTGATATTGGTACTAGGGGATGGTCCACAGATACGCAGTATTTT. It translates to CASSDIGTRGWSTDTQYF.

This clonotype appeared many times. The chain has TRBV13 and TRBJ2-3, with unresolved D. Between the trimmed V and J ends, which lost 1 base and 4 bases, there was a span of 6 bases. CDR1 is PRHDT and CDR2 is FYEKMQ in the germline V gene (reference sequence). The CDR3 has 13 amino acids. CDR3 nucleotides: TGTGCCAGCAGCTTAGCTGGGTCAGATACGCAGTATTTT. Its translation is CASSLAGSDTQYF.

Only a few counts were recorded for this clonotype. The rearrangement links TRBV12-3 or TRBV12-4 to TRBJ2-2; D is perhaps TRBD1 or TRBD2 (6 bases each). The CDR3 totals 14 residues. Trimming cost V 6 bases and J 0 bases, with 8 bases left between them. The CDR3 DNA reads as TGTGCCAGCAGGGAGGGGGCGAACACCGGGGAGCTGTTTTTT. Translating it yields CASREGANTGELFF.

This clonotype appeared many times. The chain links TRBV5-4 to TRBJ2-1; possibly TRBD2 for D (6 bases). V was clipped by 0 bases and J by 9 bases, with 22 bases between them. The CDR3 spans 17 residues. Germline V gene data show CDR1 as SGHNT and CDR2 as YYREEE (reference sequence). The CDR3 DNA reads TGTGCCAGCAGCTTGGCGGAGGGGCTGCTAAGGATTGGTGAGCAGTTCTTC. Residues: CASSLAEGLLRIGEQFF.

This clonotype was observed many times. The J gene is TRBJ2-5, the V gene TRBV6-2 or TRBV6-3, with D possibly being TRBD2 (6 bases). The CDR3 sequence is 14 residues long. Between the trimmed V and J ends, which lost 8 bases and 2 bases, there was a span of 15 bases. Germline V gives CDR1 MNHEY, CDR2 SVGEGT. CDR3: CASGRRRGQETQYF. The CDR3 nucleotides read TGTGCCAGCGGCCGACGGAGGGGACAAGAGACCCAGTACTTC.

This clonotype was seen repeatedly, ten times or more. V and J are TRBV12-3 or TRBV12-4 and TRBJ1-1; unclear D gene. The CDR3 totals 12 residues. Deletions cut 6 bases from V and 6 bases from J, with 11 bases between. For the CDR3, the DNA is TGTGCCAGCAGCTCCCCTGCCTCTGAAGCTTTCTTT. It specifies CASSSPASEAFF.

The chain employs TRBV16 and TRBJ1-5; weak D call: TRBD1 (6 bases). The CDR3 runs 16 residues. V lost 0 bases and J 7 bases, leaving 16 bases between the germline ends. Germline V gene sequence: CDR1 KGHSY, CDR2 FQNENV. The CDR3 DNA reads as TGTGCCAGCAGCCAATCTGACAGGACCGGAGGCCAGCCCCAGCATTTT. It yields the protein CASSQSDRTGGQPQHF. Full variable domain (missing parts from reference TRBV16 and TRBJ1-5): GEEVAQTPKHLVRGEGQKAKLYCAPIKGHSYVFWYQQVLKNEFKFLISFQNENVFDETGMPKERFSAKCLPNSPCSLEIQATKLEDSAVYFCASSQSDRTGGQPQHFGDGTRLSIL.

This clonotype was observed a few times. This chain links TRBV11-2 with TRBJ2-3; 14 bases agree with TRBD2. The CDR3 totals 17 residues. CDR1 and CDR2 from the germline V gene are SGHAT and FQNNGV. V was clipped by 3 bases and J by 5 bases; unmatched bases: 7. The CDR3 here is CASSFPGLAGGEDTQYF. The CDR3 region has the DNA TGTGCCAGCAGCTTCCCCGGACTAGCGGGGGGTGAAGATACGCAGTATTTT. The whole variable domain, filled in from reference TRBV11-2 and TRBJ2-3, reads EAGVAQSPRYKIIEKRQSVAFWCNPISGHATLYWYQQILGQGPKLLIQFQNNGVVDDSQLPKDRFSAERLKGVDSTLKIQPAKLEDSAVYLCASSFPGLAGGEDTQYFGPGTRLTVL.

V gene TRBV5-4 combines with J gene TRBJ1-2; D uncertain. The CDR3 has 14 amino acids. Germline-derived CDR1 and CDR2 are SGHNT and YYREEE (reference sequence). Trimming cost V 0 bases and J 4 bases, with 10 bases left between them. The CDR3 reads CASSLDSTVYGYTF. The CDR3 nucleotides read TGTGCCAGCAGCTTGGACAGTACAGTCTATGGCTACACCTTC.

By proportion, this clonotype is medium-sized. The V call is TRBV5-1, the J call TRBJ2-1, with D possibly being TRBD1 (5 bases). Trimming removed 5 bases from V and 4 bases from J, with 10 bases in between. Germline CDR1 SGHRS, CDR2 YFSETQ. CDR3 length: 13 amino acids. CDR3 loop: CASRSGPYNEQFF. CDR3 DNA sequence: TGCGCCAGCAGATCAGGGCCGTACAATGAGCAGTTCTTC.

The chain employs TRBV7-3 and TRBJ2-1; D is perhaps TRBD2 (5 bases). The germline V and J ends were trimmed by 4 bases and 5 bases, with 12 bases remaining between them. This CDR3 has 14 residues. Germline V gene data show CDR1 as SGHTA and CDR2 as FQGTGA. DNA for the CDR3: TGTGCCAGCAGCTCCTCGGGGAACCACAATGAGCAGTTCTTC. Amino acids: CASSSSGNHNEQFF. Full variable domain (rest looked up from reference TRBV7-3 and TRBJ2-1): GAGVSQTPSNKVTEKGKYVELRCDPISGHTALYWYRQSLGQGPEFLIYFQGTGAADDSGLPNDRFFAVRPEGSVSTLKIQRTERGDSAVYLCASSSSGNHNEQFFGPGTRLTVL.

This clonotype was seen a handful of times. The J gene is TRBJ2-3, the V gene TRBV24-1; D not resolved. The CDR3 runs 15 residues. V lost 4 bases to trimming and J lost 0 bases, with 10 bases between them. CDR1 KGHDR and CDR2 SFDVKD come from the germline V gene. The CDR3 coding sequence is TGTGCCACCAGTGACCCGTCAACTAGCACAGATACGCAGTATTTT. This encodes CATSDPSTSTDTQYF.

In this sample, this clonotype turned up many times. The rearrangement links TRBV4-1 to TRBJ1-2; D not resolved. CDR1 is MGHRA, CDR2 YSYEKL, per germline. The CDR3 consists of 16 residues. Trimming stripped 1 base from V and 4 bases from J, with 16 bases between. The DNA of the CDR3 is TGCGCCAGCAGCCAAGGACCGCTGGTGGGAGGCTATGGCTACACCTTC. Its translation: CASSQGPLVGGYGYTF.

This clonotype was detected many times. The V call is TRBV29-1, the J call TRBJ2-1, with 13 bases identical to TRBD2. The germline gives CDR1 SQVTM, CDR2 ANQGSEA. Trimming took 6 bases from V and 7 from J; bases not matched to a gene: 12. The CDR3 is 16 amino acids. As DNA, the CDR3 is TGCAGCGTGAGACTGACTAGCGGGGGGTTAGTGAATGAGCAGTTCTTC. Translated: CSVRLTSGGLVNEQFF.

Ten or more counts support this clonotype. J is TRBJ1-5 and V is TRBV6-5, with a possible D match to TRBD1 (5 bases). Trimming took 0 bases from V and 7 from J, leaving 13 bases between them. This CDR3 comprises 15 residues. Germline CDR1 MNHEY, CDR2 SVGAGI. CDR3 amino acids: CASSYSMAGEQPQHF. The CDR3 nucleotides are TGTGCCAGCAGTTACTCGATGGCGGGGGAACAGCCCCAGCATTTT.

The chain has TRBV4-2 and TRBJ2-1; D is unclear. Trimming took 0 bases from V and 4 from J, leaving 4 bases between them. The CDR3 extends over 13 amino acids. Germline CDR1 and CDR2: LGHNA and YNFKEQ. CDR3 sequence reads: CASSQDGYNEQFF. The CDR3 DNA reads as TGTGCCAGCAGCCAAGACGGGTACAATGAGCAGTTCTTC.

There are many counts of this clonotype. This chain connects TRBV12-3 or TRBV12-4 to TRBJ1-1; TRBD1 might be the D (6 bases). The CDR3 sequence is 15 residues long. With 5 bases removed from V and 3 bases from J, the gap between germline ends came to 16 bases. CDR3 in amino acids: CASSPSRGRDTEAFF. CDR3 nucleotide sequence: TGTGCCAGCAGTCCGTCCAGGGGTAGGGACACTGAAGCTTTCTTT.